This TCR beta chain emerged from a study of CD39 and CD103 CD8 tumor-infiltrating T cells (dated by TCRdb to 2016 to 2019). Background on the whole study: An HPV-positive HNSCC, an HPV-negative HNSCC, an ovarian cancer and a melanoma patient were represented in the repertoire comparisons shown. Deep sequencing of TCRbeta CDR3 was used to compare the repertoires of CD8 TIL subsets, defined by CD103 and CD39, with those of peripheral memory CD8 T cells.

In regard to this clone: Its antigen is still unknown. Base-call qualities are not available, and no considerably larger clone is one nucleotide away.

At the time of sample collection the patients were not on therapy, although prior treatments varied from chemotherapy, radiotherapy, surgery and immunotherapy to no treatment. After thawing, cells went through T lymphocyte enrichment using a negative-selection kit, with EpCAM beads added for tumor-infiltrating lymphocytes. CD8 TIL subsets were FACS-sorted as CD3+CD4-CD8+CD45RA- cells split by CD39 and CD103 expression into DN, SP and DP. After mincing, tumor specimens underwent a 1 h digestion with hyaluronidase, collagenase and DNase, and were then filtered, enriched by Ficoll and cryopreserved. Populations were sorted on a FACSAria II to about 99% purity, and the cell pellets were frozen for TCR sequencing without being cultured. From roughly 10,000 to 100,000 sorted cells per subset, genomic DNA was extracted using the DNeasy Blood and Tissue Kit. The immunoSEQ service sequenced and mapped the TCRbeta V-J or V-D-J regions, with coverage above 9x for each sample. The study's own analysis went as follows. Only productive rearrangements exported from the immunoSEQ Analyzer platform were analyzed, with clonality assessed on the 500 most abundant clones. The Morisita-Horn similarity index and the Jaccard index were used to quantify the overlap in repertoires between populations. In about 6 cancer patients, Morisita-Horn similarity was measured between the TCR repertoires of CD8 T-cell subsets. TCRdb stores this immuneACCESS table with in-frame sequences only. Part of the clones is absent; in the studies checked, under half of the shortfall reflects unresolved V genes, and no reason is known for the rest. D and trimming were read from the DNA, whereas the V and J calls and clone size are those reported in that table. The sample table lists roughly 3,000 clones, 83% of them with a count of one. The ten top clones hold 20% to 25% of the sample.

Looking up the germline V gene yields CDR1 SGHAT and CDR2 FQNNGV. Reading from cysteine to phenylalanine, the CDR3 counts 16 amino acids. Only the CDR3 DNA stays, 48 bases, in frame from base 1. V drops 1 base and J drops 3 bases, leaving 15 bases in between. General study outcomes and caveats: DP CD8 TILs appeared more oligoclonal than DN and SP CD8 TILs and blood memory CD8 T cells, with top 30 clonotypes covering roughly 55-90%. DP TIL clonotypes were rarely detected in blood or uninvolved lymph node, whereas DN TIL clonotypes were found to largely overlap with peripheral memory CD8 repertoires.

This receptor was obtained from a human donor with head and neck squamous cell carcinoma. Sequenced material: CD39- CD103- CD8+ T cells sorted from the tumor. The cell subset or site label corresponds to: CD103-CD39- double-negative CD45RA- CD8 T cells. The chain couples TRBV11-2 to TRBJ1-1, and TRBD1 may be the D gene, going by 5 matching bases. The CDR3 corresponds to CASSLGPGGRDTEAFF. The DNA is as follows: TGTGCCAGCAGCTTAGGCCCCGGGGGTCGGGACACTGAAGCTTTCTTT. The entire variable domain, with the stretches around the CDR3 drawn from the reference TRBV11-2 and TRBJ1-1 proteins, is EAGVAQSPRYKIIEKRQSVAFWCNPISGHATLYWYQQILGQGPKLLIQFQNNGVVDDSQLPKDRFSAERLKGVDSTLKIQPAKLEDSAVYLCASSLGPGGRDTEAFFGQGTRLTVV.